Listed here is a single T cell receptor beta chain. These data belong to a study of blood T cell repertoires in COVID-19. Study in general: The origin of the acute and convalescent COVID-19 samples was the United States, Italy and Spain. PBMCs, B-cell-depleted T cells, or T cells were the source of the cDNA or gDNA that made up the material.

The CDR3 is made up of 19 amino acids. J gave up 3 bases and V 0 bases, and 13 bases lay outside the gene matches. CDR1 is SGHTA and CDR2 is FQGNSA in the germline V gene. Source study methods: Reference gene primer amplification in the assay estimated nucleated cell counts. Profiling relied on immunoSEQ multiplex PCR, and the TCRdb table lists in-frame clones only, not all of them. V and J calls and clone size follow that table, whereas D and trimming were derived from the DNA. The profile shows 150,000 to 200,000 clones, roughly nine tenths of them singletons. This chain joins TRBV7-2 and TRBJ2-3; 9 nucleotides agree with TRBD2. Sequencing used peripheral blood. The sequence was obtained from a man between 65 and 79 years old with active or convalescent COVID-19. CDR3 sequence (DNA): TGTGCCAGCAGCTTAGCGGGCGGGGGGGCCTCTTGGGAAACAGATACGCAGTATTTT. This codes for CASSLAGGGASWETDTQYF.